The 27 T cell receptor beta chains below come from one sample, sequenced in a study of T-cell reconstitution after alpha-beta-depleted transplantation in children. Unique molecular identifiers featured in how the TCRbeta library was prepared. One entry per CDR3 protein results from TCRdb running MiXCR on the PCR reads. The table has approximately 300,000 distinct CDR3 sequences, just over 7.5% seen once. Broader study findings: Newly made T cells mostly supplied T-cell counts and diversity one year after transplant.

These TCRs are of unknown antigen specificity. Material: peripheral blood, obtained 360 days after TCRalphabeta/CD19-depleted stem cell transplant. The receptors originated from a female patient aged 2 to 10 who had a stem cell transplant for Fanconi anemia, so the T cells may come from the graft donor.

There are many counts of this clonotype. This chain uses TRBV6-2 or TRBV6-3 with TRBJ1-1, with D unresolved. V lost 6 bases and J lost 4, with 9 bases in between. Germline V lookup: CDR1 MNHEY, CDR2 SVGEGT. The CDR3 has 12 residues. CDR3 residues: CASSRTGTEAFF. CDR3 nucleotides: TGTGCCAGCAGCCGGACCGGCACTGAAGCTTTCTTT.

In its sample, this clonotype was seen many times. The chain combines TRBV28 with TRBJ2-5; tentatively, D is TRBD1 (5 bases). This CDR3 is 12 amino acids long. V was trimmed by 6 bases and J by 3 bases, leaving 8 bases between them. The V gene's germline CDR1 is MDHEN and CDR2 SYDVKM. The DNA of the CDR3 is TGTGCCAGCAGCCTCAGGGAAGAGACCCAGTACTTC. Translating gives CASSLREETQYF.

The chain employs TRBV14 and TRBJ1-3; D is undetermined. Trimming removed 4 bases from V and 3 bases from J, with 7 bases in between. The CDR3 sequence is 13 residues long. Germline V CDR1 and CDR2: SGHDN, FVKESK. CDR3 protein: CASSLRGGNTIYF. The CDR3 region has the DNA TGTGCCAGCAGCCTCCGAGGTGGAAACACCATATATTTT.

This clonotype occurred a few times. The V and J genes are TRBV11-1 and TRBJ2-5; 7 bases are shared with TRBD2. Germline V gene data show CDR1 as SGHAT and CDR2 as FQDESV (reference sequence). This CDR3 region has 15 residues. The V gene end was trimmed by 3 bases and the J gene end by 3 bases; junction bases not matched to a gene: 7. CDR3 coding DNA: TGTGCCAGCAGCTTGGTCGGGGGGAAGGAAGAGACCCAGTACTTC. This translates into CASSLVGGKEETQYF.

A few counts support this clonotype. V is TRBV5-1 and J is TRBJ1-6; TRBD1 might be the D (5 bases). CDR1 is SGHRS, CDR2 YFSETQ, per germline. The V end was cut by 7 bases, the J end by 9 bases, with 14 bases between. CDR3 size: 13 residues. The CDR3 bases are TGCGCCAGCGGGCCTCAGGGTGGTTCACCCCTCCACTTT. It translates to CASGPQGGSPLHF.

This clonotype was counted many times. The rearrangement joins TRBV12-3 or TRBV12-4 to TRBJ1-1; D might be TRBD1 (5 bases). Trimming left V 5 bases short and J 1 base short, with 14 bases between. The length of the CDR3 is 15 residues. The CDR3 nucleotides read TGTGCCAGCAGTCCGGGACCCACAGGGAACACTGAAGCTTTCTTT. Its translation: CASSPGPTGNTEAFF.

Ten or more counts support this clonotype. The V call is TRBV12-3 or TRBV12-4, the J call TRBJ2-7; D may be TRBD1 (6 bases). CDR3 size: 13 residues. V was cut by 5 bases and J by 6 bases, with 14 bases left in between. The CDR3 reads CASSRQDQGEQYF. The CDR3 DNA sequence: TGTGCCAGCAGTAGACAGGACCAGGGCGAGCAGTACTTC.

This clonotype was recorded many times. V and J are TRBV5-1 and TRBJ2-3, with 7 positions matching TRBD1. Germline lookup yields CDR1 SGHRS and CDR2 YFSETQ. CDR3 length: 18 residues. The V segment lost 4 bases and the J segment 5 bases; nucleotides outside the gene matches: 19. The CDR3 loop is CASSRGTARLKALDTQYF. The CDR3 DNA follows: TGCGCCAGCAGCAGGGGGACAGCACGTTTAAAGGCCCTAGATACGCAGTATTTT.

In its sample, this clonotype was seen many times. CDR3 sequence: CASSLKGSGAYTDTQYF. As DNA, the CDR3 is TGTGCCAGCAGCTTAAAGGGATCCGGGGCCTACACAGATACGCAGTATTTT. The V call is TRBV7-3, the J call TRBJ2-3; either TRBD1 or TRBD2 may fit D (5 bases each). The CDR3 has 17 residues. Trimming removed 1 base from V and 2 bases from J, with 16 bases in between. From germline, CDR1 is SGHTA and CDR2 FQGTGA.

This clonotype was counted at least ten times. The chain recombines TRBV5-1 with TRBJ1-6, with TRBD1 identical over 9 bases. Germline V gives CDR1 SGHRS, CDR2 YFSETQ. J gave up 9 bases and V 0 bases, and 10 bases lay outside the gene matches. The length of the CDR3 is 17 residues. The CDR3 loop reads CASSLGPVQGALSPLHF. In DNA form, the CDR3 reads TGCGCCAGCAGCTTGGGACCTGTACAGGGGGCACTTTCACCCCTCCACTTT.

This clonotype appeared many times. The V call is TRBV28, the J call TRBJ1-2; a possible D gene is TRBD1 (5 bases). Between the trimmed V and J ends, which lost 3 bases and 9 bases, there was a span of 20 bases. This CDR3 region has 15 residues. The germline gives CDR1 MDHEN, CDR2 SYDVKM. The CDR3 nucleotides are TGTGCCAGCAGTTTGGGTCGGGGGAGAAGGGCCAGCTACACCTTC. Translating it yields CASSLGRGRRASYTF.

The gene calls are TRBV7-3 and TRBJ2-3, with 9 bases aligning to TRBD1. The germline CDR1 and CDR2 sequences are SGHTA and FQGTGA. J was trimmed by 3 bases and V by 3 bases; bases with no gene match: 7. The CDR3 contains 16 residues. The CDR3 sequence: CASSFGTGGGTDTQYF. The CDR3 DNA reads as TGTGCCAGCAGCTTCGGAACAGGGGGCGGTACAGATACGCAGTATTTT.

The chain couples TRBV6-5 to TRBJ1-1; no reliable D call. The CDR3 has 16 amino acids. The germline V gene has CDR1 MNHEY and CDR2 SVGAGI. V lost 2 bases, J lost 0 bases, and 13 bases lay in between. The chain's CDR3 is CASSYVGIPMNTEAFF. The DNA of the CDR3 is TGTGCCAGCAGTTACGTCGGGATACCTATGAACACTGAAGCTTTCTTT.

This clonotype has at least ten counts. V is TRBV28 and J is TRBJ2-5; TRBD1 is a possible D gene (6 bases). V lost 4 bases and J 7 bases, leaving 19 bases between the germline ends. In germline, CDR1 is MDHEN, CDR2 SYDVKM. This CDR3 is built from 15 residues. DNA for the CDR3: TGTGCCAGCAGTTCCTCCGGGCAGGGGAAGGGGACCCAGTACTTC. Residues: CASSSSGQGKGTQYF.

This clonotype was detected ten times or more. This rearrangement joins TRBV21-1 to TRBJ2-1; no DNA check was done on the table's D call, TRBD1. TRBV21-1 counts as a pseudogene. The CDR3 spans 13 residues. CDR3 nucleotide sequence: TGTGCCAGGAATTTAAGGGGGGGGAATGAGCAGTTCTTC. It codes for CARNLRGGNEQFF.

This chain uses TRBV14 with TRBJ1-1, with D unresolved. The length of the CDR3 is 12 residues. Germline assignment: CDR1 SGHDN and CDR2 FVKESK. The V end was cut by 1 base, the J end by 11 bases, with 11 bases between. CDR3 in amino acids: CASSQGGVVAFF. CDR3 coding DNA: TGTGCCAGCAGCCAAGGGGGTGTAGTGGCTTTCTTT.

Note on this clonotype: This may be a read error, as it is one base from a much larger clone. The chain links TRBV5-4 to TRBJ2-1, with D possibly matching TRBD2 (6 bases). V was trimmed by 4 bases and J by 5 bases, leaving 7 bases between them. Germline loops: CDR1 SGHNT, CDR2 YYREEE (reference sequence). The CDR3 covers 12 residues. CDR3 amino acids: CASSGGDNEQFF. The CDR3 nucleotides are TGTGCCAGCAGCGGCGGGGACAATGAGCAGTTCTTC.

The rearrangement joins TRBV10-3 to TRBJ1-1; TRBD1 matches at 10 bases. The CDR3 covers 14 residues. The germline gives CDR1 ENHRY, CDR2 SYGVKD. The ends lost 3 bases at V and 4 bases at J; junction bases unmatched: 2. CDR3 bases: TGTGCCATCAGTGATGGACAGGGGGGCACTGAAGCTTTCTTT. Translating it yields CAISDGQGGTEAFF.

This clonotype was seen a handful of times. V usage is TRBV5-1 and J usage is TRBJ2-3; maybe TRBD2 (7 bases). This CDR3 spans 18 amino acids. Germline assignment: CDR1 SGHRS and CDR2 YFSETQ. Trimming cost V 4 bases and J 2 bases, with 23 bases left between them. The CDR3 DNA reads TGCGCCAGCAGCCTAGGTCTTGGCGGGGGCCTGAACACAGATACGCAGTATTTT. Its protein is CASSLGLGGGLNTDTQYF.

This clonotype was counted at least ten times. The chain has TRBV20-1 and TRBJ1-3; TRBD1 matches 7 bases. There are 13 residues in the CDR3. Germline V CDR1 and CDR2: DFQATT, SNEGSKA (reference sequence). Trimming took 2 bases from V and 5 from J; bases not matched to a gene: 3. CDR3 in amino acids: CSARRTGRNTIYF. CDR3 bases: TGCAGTGCTAGAAGGACAGGTCGAAACACCATATATTTT.

This clonotype showed up just a few times. The chain joins TRBV20-1 to TRBJ2-7; D is possibly TRBD1 (6 bases). In germline, CDR1 is DFQATT, CDR2 SNEGSKA (reference sequence). The V gene lost 2 bases and the J gene lost 0 bases, with 8 bases spanning the gap. The CDR3 loop spans 13 amino acids. In DNA form, the CDR3 reads TGCAGTGCTAGAAGGGGGAGCTCCTACGAGCAGTACGTC. This translates into CSARRGSSYEQYV.

The chain is built from TRBV11-3 and TRBJ2-1; D ambiguous. The CDR3 sequence is 13 residues long. Trimming cost V 1 base and J 7 bases, with 8 bases left between them. From germline, CDR1 is SGHNT and CDR2 YENEEA. CDR3 sequence reads: CASSLGPLNEQFF. The CDR3 nucleotides are TGTGCCAGCAGCTTAGGACCATTGAATGAGCAGTTCTTC. Full variable domain (missing parts from reference TRBV11-3 and TRBJ2-1): EAGVVQSPRYKIIEKKQPVAFWCNPISGHNTLYWYLQNLGQGPELLIRYENEEAVDDSQLPKDRFSAERLKGVDSTLKIQPAELGDSAVYLCASSLGPLNEQFFGPGTRLTVL.

This clonotype was recorded many times. The chain joins TRBV12-3 or TRBV12-4 to TRBJ2-1; 7 nucleotides agree with TRBD2. The length of the CDR3 is 13 residues. With V trimmed by 6 bases and J by 2 bases, 1 base remained unmatched. The CDR3 DNA sequence: TGTGCCAGCAGGACTAGCCCCTACAATGAGCAGTTCTTC. It codes for CASRTSPYNEQFF.

This clonotype was counted many times. The rearrangement joins TRBV27 to TRBJ1-2, with D possibly TRBD1 on 6 matching bases. Germline V CDR1 and CDR2: MNHEY, SMNVEV (reference sequence). The ends were cut back, 3 bases at V and 6 bases at J, with 11 bases in the middle. This CDR3 is 13 amino acids long. CDR3 sequence: CASSLVTGHGYTF. CDR3 sequence (DNA): TGTGCCAGCAGTTTGGTTACAGGGCATGGCTACACCTTC.

The rearrangement links TRBV4-1 to TRBJ1-1, with D tentatively TRBD1 (6 bases). CDR1 is MGHRA, CDR2 YSYEKL, per germline. The CDR3 covers 17 residues. Deletions cut 0 bases from V and 4 bases from J, with 18 bases between. This CDR3 reads CASSQDGVGGTTTEAFF. CDR3 in DNA: TGCGCCAGCAGCCAAGATGGGGTTGGGGGCACGACCACTGAAGCTTTCTTT.

Ten or more counts support this clonotype. V usage is TRBV20-1 and J usage is TRBJ2-1, with 7 bases matching TRBD2. Germline loops: CDR1 DFQATT, CDR2 SNEGSKA (reference sequence). This CDR3 is 22 amino acids long. The J segment lost 0 bases and the V segment lost 6 bases, leaving 29 bases of the junction unmatched. For the CDR3, the DNA is TGCAGTGCCAAACTATTCCGGGGCCAAAATGTCCGGGGGGAACGCTCCTACAATGAGCAGTTCTTC. Amino acid sequence: CSAKLFRGQNVRGERSYNEQFF.

This clonotype was observed a few times. The CDR3 end shows no conserved phenylalanine or tryptophan, and so a read error is likely. Because the CDR3's place on the DNA is in doubt, the DNA is left out and the CDR3 is given as listed by TCRdb. V and J are TRBV6-1 and TRBJ1-1. The CDR3 is 11 residues long, ends included. CDR1 and CDR2 (germline): MNHNS, SASEGT. The chain's CDR3 is CASSETLRQAI.